This is a list of T cell receptor beta chains from one sample in a study of blood T cells in healthy people across ages. One entry per CDR3 protein results from TCRdb running MiXCR on the 5' RACE reads. The table has 1.5 million to 2 million distinct CDR3 sequences, 25% to 30% seen once; the top ten hold less than 9.5%. Sequences were obtained from blood. These receptors all stem from a woman aged 30 to 39 in good health. The CDR3 runs from the conserved cysteine through the conserved F or W. A D gene is named only where the DNA matches it firmly. Clone size is stated in some rows and not others, as once, few, many or a class when expanded.

J	V	D	size	DNA	CDR3
TRBJ1-2	TRBV7-9	-	few	TGTGCCAGCACCGAAAGAGGGGCGGAGCTTGGCTACACCTTC	CASTERGAELGYTF
TRBJ2-3	TRBV12-3/TRBV12-4	-	-	TGTGCCAGCAGTTTCATGGCAGCTGGTGCAGATACGCAGTATTTT	CASSFMAAGADTQYF
TRBJ2-5	TRBV7-9	TRBD1	few	TGTGCCAGCAGCGCCGGGACAGGCAACCAGGAGACCCAGTACTTC	CASSAGTGNQETQYF
TRBJ2-1	TRBV18	-	many	TGTGCCAGCAGCCCCGGCAATGAGCAGTTCTTC	CASSPGNEQFF
TRBJ1-3	TRBV7-9	-	many	TGTGCCAGCAGCCCACCTCGGGCCCAACTGCCTGGAAACACCATATATTTT	CASSPPRAQLPGNTIYF
TRBJ2-5	TRBV5-1	TRBD1	-	TGCGCCAACAGCTTGGGGACAGGGGGGTACCAAGAGACCCAGTACTTC	CANSLGTGGYQETQYF
TRBJ2-5	TRBV20-1	TRBD1	few	TGCAGTGCTCCTGGGACAGGGTCAGAGACCCAGTACTTC	CSAPGTGSETQYF
TRBJ2-4	TRBV2	-	many	TGTGCCAGCAGTGAAGGGGGGGCGAACATTCAGTACTTC	CASSEGGANIQYF
TRBJ2-5	TRBV5-1	-	few	TGCGCCAGCAGGGGAGATTTGGCGTTCCGGGAGACCCAGTACTTC	CASRGDLAFRETQYF
TRBJ2-1	TRBV3-1	-	many	TGTGCCAGCAGCCAACAGGGATCCTACAATGAGCAGTTCTTC	CASSQQGSYNEQFF
TRBJ2-5	TRBV19	-	-	TGTGCCAGTAGTATATCTCCGAAAGGGACCCAGTACTTC	CASSISPKGTQYF
TRBJ2-2	TRBV12-3/TRBV12-4	-	-	TGTGCCAGCAGTGCTGACTTATACACCGGGGAGCTGTTTTTT	CASSADLYTGELFF
TRBJ1-4	TRBV7-8	-	-	TGTGCCAGCAGCTTCGGGACTCAAACTAATGAAAAACTGTTTTTT	CASSFGTQTNEKLFF
TRBJ1-1	TRBV24-1	-	-	TGTGCCACCAGAGAGGGGAAGAACACTGAAGCTTTCTTT	CATREGKNTEAFF
TRBJ2-2	TRBV7-9	-	-	TGTGCCAGCAGGGATAAAGAAGGGAATCCCGCCACCGGGGAGCTGTTTTTT	CASRDKEGNPATGELFF
TRBJ2-7	TRBV5-1	-	few	TGCGCCAGCAGCACAGATATTTTCTCCTACGAGCAGTACTTC	CASSTDIFSYEQYF
TRBJ2-1	TRBV20-1	TRBD2	-	TGCAGTGCTAGAGCTAGCGGGGGGGCATCCTACAATGAGCAGTTCTTC	CSARASGGASYNEQFF
TRBJ2-7	TRBV4-1	TRBD1	-	TGCGCCAGCAGCCAAGTTATAGGGCTTAACAGGGGTAGCTACGAGCAGTACTTC	CASSQVIGLNRGSYEQYF
TRBJ2-7	TRBV9	TRBD2	-	TGTGCCAGCAGCGCAAGCGCCTCTGGGAGGGCCTACGAGCAGTACTTC	CASSASASGRAYEQYF
TRBJ1-1	TRBV3-1	-	-	TGTGCCAGCAGCCAAAGGGTAAGGAACACTGAAGCTTTCTTT	CASSQRVRNTEAFF
TRBJ2-1	TRBV10-3	-	-	TGTGCCATCAGTGAGTCGGGGCAGGGAGCTGAGCAGTTCTTC	CAISESGQGAEQFF
TRBJ1-2	TRBV20-1	TRBD1	-	TGCATAAGCCGGGACAGCCTATCGGGCTACACCTTC	CISRDSLSGYTF
TRBJ1-4	TRBV4-1	-	many	TGCGCCAGCAGCCAAGTACGGGGCGGCAATGAAAAACTGTTTTTT	CASSQVRGGNEKLFF
TRBJ2-5	TRBV2	-	few	TGTGCCAGTTGCGGTGCCGGGAAAGAGACCCAGTACTTC	CASCGAGKETQYF
TRBJ2-7	TRBV9	-	-	TGTGCCAGCAGCGTGGCGGGAAGCCCCTTGAGAGGGCAGTACTTC	CASSVAGSPLRGQYF
TRBJ2-3	TRBV12-3/TRBV12-4	-	few	TGTGCCAGCAGTTTGAGCAGTTCGAGCACAGATACGCAGTATTTT	CASSLSSSSTDTQYF
TRBJ2-3	TRBV24-1	TRBD1	few	TGTGCCACCAGTAGTACAGGGGGTGCAGATACGCAGTATTTT	CATSSTGGADTQYF
TRBJ1-1	TRBV15	-	-	TGTGCCACCAGCAGAGAGCTGGGGTTTGGCACTGAAGCTTTCTTT	CATSRELGFGTEAFF
TRBJ2-1	TRBV7-2	TRBD2	-	TGTGCCAGCAGCTTTACGACTAGCGGGAGGGCCTTAGATGAGCAGTTCTTC	CASSFTTSGRALDEQFF
TRBJ2-1	TRBV20-1	TRBD2	-	TGCAGTGCCATTCCGGGACTAGCGGGTCCTTCCTCCTACAATGAGCAGTTCTTC	CSAIPGLAGPSSYNEQFF
TRBJ2-7	TRBV6-5	-	few	TGTGTCAGCAGTTCCCCTCTGGACGACCATTACGAGCAGTACTTC	CVSSSPLDDHYEQYF
TRBJ1-6	TRBV6-5	-	few	TGTGCCAGCAGTCGACAGAGCAGGGTATACAATTCACCCCTCCACTTT	CASSRQSRVYNSPLHF
TRBJ1-1	TRBV12-3/TRBV12-4	-	-	TGTGCCAGCAGTTTTTACGAAACGAACACTGAAGCTTTCTTT	CASSFYETNTEAFF
TRBJ2-3	TRBV2	TRBD1	-	TGTGCCAGCACGCGGACAGGCCTCAGCACAGATACGCAGTATTTT	CASTRTGLSTDTQYF
TRBJ2-4	TRBV5-1	-	many	TGCGCCAGCAGCCATCAGGGCGGGTCGGACATTCAGTACTTC	CASSHQGGSDIQYF
TRBJ2-7	TRBV6-2/TRBV6-3	-	few	TGTGCCAGCAGTTATATCGGCGGAGCCTACGAGCAGTACTTC	CASSYIGGAYEQYF
TRBJ2-5	TRBV20-1	TRBD2	-	TGCAGTGCTAACCGGGGACTAGCGAAGTCCCAGTACTTC	CSANRGLAKSQYF
TRBJ2-7	TRBV5-1	TRBD1	many	TGCGCCAGCAGCCACACAGGGGGTGTTTACGAGCAGTACTTC	CASSHTGGVYEQYF
TRBJ2-1	TRBV7-9	-	-	TGTGCCAGCAGTTATCCGGGACTCAACAATGAGCAGTTCTTC	CASSYPGLNNEQFF
TRBJ2-3	TRBV27	TRBD1	-	TGTGCCAGCAGGGCGGGACAGGGGCTCTTAGGACGGCCAGATACGCAGTATTTT	CASRAGQGLLGRPDTQYF
TRBJ2-4	TRBV24-1	-	-	TGTGCCCCTAGCGCCGTACTAGCCAAAAACATTCAGTACTTC	CAPSAVLAKNIQYF
TRBJ1-1	TRBV18	-	-	TGTGCCAGCTCACCACGGAAGATCCAGGGAAGCACTGACGCTTTCTTT	CASSPRKIQGSTDAFF
TRBJ2-1	TRBV28	-	many	TGTGCCAGCAGTTTGGCATCCTTTCATGAGCAGTTCTTC	CASSLASFHEQFF
TRBJ2-1	TRBV12-3/TRBV12-4	-	many	TGTGCCAGCGGCCGGGACAAAGCCTACAATGAGCAGTTCTTC	CASGRDKAYNEQFF
TRBJ2-7	TRBV30	-	-	TGTGCCTGGAACCCTGACAGTACCTACGAGCAGTACTTC	CAWNPDSTYEQYF
TRBJ1-6	TRBV29-1	-	-	TGCAACGTTGGTATGACAGCTGAAGTGGGATCACCCCTCCACTTT	CNVGMTAEVGSPLHF
TRBJ1-2	TRBV29-1	TRBD1	few	TGCAGCGTCTCCGCGACAGGGAACTATGGCTACACCTTC	CSVSATGNYGYTF